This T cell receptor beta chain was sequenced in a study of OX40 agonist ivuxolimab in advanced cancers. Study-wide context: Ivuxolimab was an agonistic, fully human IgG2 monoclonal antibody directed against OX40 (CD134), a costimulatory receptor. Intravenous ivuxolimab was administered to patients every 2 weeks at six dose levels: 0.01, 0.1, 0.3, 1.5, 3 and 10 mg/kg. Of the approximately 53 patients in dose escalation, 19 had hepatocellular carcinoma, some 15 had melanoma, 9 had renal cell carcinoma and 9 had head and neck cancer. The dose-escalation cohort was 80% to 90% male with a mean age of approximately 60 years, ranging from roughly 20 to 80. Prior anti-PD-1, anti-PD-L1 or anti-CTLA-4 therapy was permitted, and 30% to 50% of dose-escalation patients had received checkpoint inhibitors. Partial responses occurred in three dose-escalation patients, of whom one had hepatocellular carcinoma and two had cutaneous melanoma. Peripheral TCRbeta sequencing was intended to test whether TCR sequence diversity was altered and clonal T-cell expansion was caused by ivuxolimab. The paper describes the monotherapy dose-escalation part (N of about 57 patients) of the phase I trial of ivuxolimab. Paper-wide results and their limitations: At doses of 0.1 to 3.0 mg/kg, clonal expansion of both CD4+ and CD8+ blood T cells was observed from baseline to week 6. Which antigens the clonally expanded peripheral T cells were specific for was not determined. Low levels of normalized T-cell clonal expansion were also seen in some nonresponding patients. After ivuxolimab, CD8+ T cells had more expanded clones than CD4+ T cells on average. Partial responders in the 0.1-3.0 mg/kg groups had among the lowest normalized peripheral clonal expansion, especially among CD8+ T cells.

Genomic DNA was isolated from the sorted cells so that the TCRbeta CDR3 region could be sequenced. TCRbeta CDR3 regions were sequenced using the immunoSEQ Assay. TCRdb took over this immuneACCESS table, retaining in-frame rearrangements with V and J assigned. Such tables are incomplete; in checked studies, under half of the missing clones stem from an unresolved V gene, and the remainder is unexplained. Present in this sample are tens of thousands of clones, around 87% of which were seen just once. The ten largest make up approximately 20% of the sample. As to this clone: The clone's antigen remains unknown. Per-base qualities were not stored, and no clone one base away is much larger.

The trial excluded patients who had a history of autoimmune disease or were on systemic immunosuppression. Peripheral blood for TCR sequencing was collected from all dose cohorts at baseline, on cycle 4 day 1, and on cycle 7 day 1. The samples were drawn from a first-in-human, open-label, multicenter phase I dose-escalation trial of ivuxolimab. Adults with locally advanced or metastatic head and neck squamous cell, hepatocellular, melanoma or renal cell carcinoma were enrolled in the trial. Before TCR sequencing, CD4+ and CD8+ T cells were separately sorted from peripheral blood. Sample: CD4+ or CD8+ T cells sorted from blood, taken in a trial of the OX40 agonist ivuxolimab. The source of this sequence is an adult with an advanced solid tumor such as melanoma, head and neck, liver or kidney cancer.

The CDR3 region: CASGLGGGTDTQYF. The sequenced DNA: TGTGCTAGTGGTTTGGGCGGGGGGACAGATACGCAGTATTTT. This chain joins TRBV12-5 to TRBJ2-3, and 8 junction bases match TRBD2. The germline V gene gives CDR1 as LGHNT and CDR2 as FRNRAP. V ends up 1 base short and J 3 bases short, with an unmatched junction base count of 0. From the cysteine through the phenylalanine, the CDR3 covers 14 amino acids. Left in the record is the CDR3 DNA by itself, 42 bases read in frame from the first base.